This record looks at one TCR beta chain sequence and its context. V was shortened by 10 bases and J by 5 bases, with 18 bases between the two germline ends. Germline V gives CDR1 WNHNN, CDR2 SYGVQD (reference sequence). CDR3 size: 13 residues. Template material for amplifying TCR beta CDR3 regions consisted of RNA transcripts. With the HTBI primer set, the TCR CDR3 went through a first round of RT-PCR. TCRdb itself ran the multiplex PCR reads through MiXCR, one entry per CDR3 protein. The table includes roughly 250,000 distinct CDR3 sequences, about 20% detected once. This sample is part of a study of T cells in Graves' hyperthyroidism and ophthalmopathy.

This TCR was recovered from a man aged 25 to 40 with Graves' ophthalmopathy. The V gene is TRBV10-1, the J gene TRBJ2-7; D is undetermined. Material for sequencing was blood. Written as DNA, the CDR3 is TGCGCCACCAGCCGAACCCGGTCTAACGAGCAGTACTTC. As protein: CATSRTRSNEQYF.